The clone carrying this T cell receptor beta chain was detected a few times. Sequenced by immunoSEQ multiplex PCR; TCRdb stores in-frame clones only, minus some. This repertoire shows approximately 100,000 clones, approximately 90% found once; its top ten account for 0.45% to 0.6%. Germline CDR1 LGHNA, CDR2 YNFKEQ. Deletions cut 0 bases from V and 7 bases from J, with 15 bases between. The CDR3 runs 15 residues. The data were obtained in a study of OX40 agonist ivuxolimab in advanced cancers. Study details: A diagnosis of hepatocellular carcinoma, melanoma, renal cell or head and neck cancer was present in dose-escalation patients.

This sequence originates from an adult with an advanced solid tumor such as melanoma, head and neck, liver or kidney cancer. Sequenced material: CD4+ or CD8+ T cells sorted from blood, taken in a trial of the OX40 agonist ivuxolimab. The chain couples TRBV4-2 to TRBJ1-2; possibly TRBD1 for D (5 bases). The CDR3 sequence: CASSQDPRVFGGYTF. The CDR3 DNA sequence: TGTGCCAGCAGCCAAGATCCCAGGGTTTTTGGTGGCTACACCTTC.